Detailed here is one T cell receptor beta chain. Its antigen is as yet unknown. The method was immunoSEQ multiplex PCR; TCRdb's version includes in-frame clones alone and lacks a portion of them. This table holds roughly 150,000 clones, less than 95% found once. This entry belongs to a study of T cell responses to AZD1222 COVID-19 vaccine. On the study more broadly: Pooling was applied to second doses at about 4 or about 12 weeks. Findings and caveats of the study: Females outnumbered males among donors, who were mostly white British; clonal diversity was possibly underestimated. Seropositive status at baseline applied to only five or six AZD1222 recipients.

V lost 3 bases and J lost 2, with 14 bases in between. The CDR3 loop spans 15 amino acids. From germline, CDR1 is SGDLS and CDR2 YYNGEE. This sequence was found in an adult in good health. Sequencing used peripheral blood, obtained on day 0 of AZD1222 vaccination. The chain carries TRBV9 and TRBJ2-5; D unclear. The CDR3 DNA is TGTGCCAGCAGCGCTTCGAGTGGACCACAAGAGACCCAGTACTTC. It specifies CASSASSGPQETQYF. The variable domain in full, with the rest retrieved from reference TRBV9 and TRBJ2-5, is DSGVTQTPKHLITATGQRVTLRCSPRSGDLSVYWYQQSLDQGLQFLIQYYNGEERAKGNILERFSAQQFPDLHSELNLSSLELGDSALYFCASSASSGPQETQYFGPGTRLLVL.